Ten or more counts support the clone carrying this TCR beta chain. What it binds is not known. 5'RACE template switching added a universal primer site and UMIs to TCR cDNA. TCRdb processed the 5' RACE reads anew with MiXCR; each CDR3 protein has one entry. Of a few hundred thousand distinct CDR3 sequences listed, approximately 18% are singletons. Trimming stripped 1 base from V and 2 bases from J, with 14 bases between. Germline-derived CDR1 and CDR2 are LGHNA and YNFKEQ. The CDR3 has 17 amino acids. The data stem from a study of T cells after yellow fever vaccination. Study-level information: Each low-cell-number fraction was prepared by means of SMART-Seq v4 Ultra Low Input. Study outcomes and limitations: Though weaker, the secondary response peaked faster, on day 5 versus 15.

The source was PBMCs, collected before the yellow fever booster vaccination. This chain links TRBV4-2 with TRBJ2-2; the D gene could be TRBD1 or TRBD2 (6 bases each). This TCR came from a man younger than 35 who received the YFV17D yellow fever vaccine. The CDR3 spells CASSQVGGGPNTGELFF. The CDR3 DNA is TGTGCCAGCAGCCAAGTCGGAGGGGGGCCTAACACCGGGGAGCTGTTTTTT.